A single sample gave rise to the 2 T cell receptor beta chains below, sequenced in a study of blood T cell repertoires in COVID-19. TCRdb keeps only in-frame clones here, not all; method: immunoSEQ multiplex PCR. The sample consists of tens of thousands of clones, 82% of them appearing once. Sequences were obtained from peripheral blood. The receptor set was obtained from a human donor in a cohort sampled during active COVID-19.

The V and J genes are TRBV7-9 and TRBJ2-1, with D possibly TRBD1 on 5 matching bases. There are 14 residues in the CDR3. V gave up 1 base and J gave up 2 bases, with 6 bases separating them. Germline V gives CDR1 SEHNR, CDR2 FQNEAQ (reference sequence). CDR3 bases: TGTGCCAGCAGCTTAGGGGGCCCCTACAATGAGCAGTTCTTC. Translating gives CASSLGGPYNEQFF. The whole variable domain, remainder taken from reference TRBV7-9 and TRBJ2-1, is DTGVSQNPRHKITKRGQNVTFRCDPISEHNRLYWYRQTLGQGPEFLTYFQNEAQLEKSRLLSDRFSAERPKGSFSTLEIQRTEQGDSAMYLCASSLGGPYNEQFFGPGTRLTVL.

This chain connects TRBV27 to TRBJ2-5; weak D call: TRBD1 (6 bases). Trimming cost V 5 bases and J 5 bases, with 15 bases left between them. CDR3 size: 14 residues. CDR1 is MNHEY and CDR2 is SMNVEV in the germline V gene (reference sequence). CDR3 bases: TGTGCCAGCAGTCCGCTACAGGGTGGGGAGACCCAGTACTTC. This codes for CASSPLQGGETQYF.